This T cell receptor beta chain was obtained from a study of CD8 T cells in ankylosing spondylitis. At least ten counts were recorded for this clonotype. Per germline, CDR1 SQVTM and CDR2 ANQGSEA. V was clipped by 7 bases and J by 8 bases, with 14 bases between them. There are 11 residues in the CDR3. TCRdb reprocessed the 5' RACE reads via MiXCR and lists one record per CDR3 protein. The repertoire holds 250,000 to 350,000 distinct CDR3 sequences, with less than 25% as singletons. The sequenced material came from blood, either unsorted or a sorted T cell fraction (not recorded which). This TCR came from a female donor with ankylosing spondylitis or in good health (not recorded which). The chain is built from TRBV29-1 and TRBJ1-1, with D uncertain. The CDR3 sequence is CSALDLGEAFF. As DNA, the CDR3 is TGCAGCGCCCTGGACTTGGGGGAAGCTTTCTTT.